This is a list of T cell receptor beta chains from one sample in a study of T cells in Graves' hyperthyroidism and ophthalmopathy. One entry per CDR3 protein results from TCRdb running MiXCR on the multiplex PCR reads. The table records 500,000 to 750,000 distinct CDR3 sequences, 11% to 15% of them present only once. What was sequenced was blood. The origin of the receptors is a woman aged 18-29 years with Graves' ophthalmopathy. The CDR3 runs from the conserved cysteine through the conserved F or W. D genes are given only for firm matches. Clone size is not always given. Where it is, it says once, few, many or a class for expanded clones.

NA	TRBJ2-5	TRBV20-1	NA	CSAPTPTGKETQYF	TGCAGTGCTCCAACCCCGACAGGAAAAGAGACCCAGTACTTC
TRBD2	TRBJ2-1	TRBV20-1	NA	CSATQGLAAYNEQFF	TGCAGTGCCACCCAGGGCCTAGCGGCCTACAATGAGCAGTTCTTC
TRBD1	TRBJ1-2	TRBV27	many	CATSDRVEYGYTF	TGTGCCACCTCGGACAGGGTTGAATATGGCTACACCTTC
NA	TRBJ1-5	TRBV27	many	CASSLEGGWGSQPQHF	TGTGCCAGCAGTTTAGAGGGGGGATGGGGTAGTCAGCCCCAGCATTTT
NA	TRBJ1-5	TRBV12-3/TRBV12-4	many	CASSPLGQPQHF	TGTGCCAGCAGTCCCCTCGGGCAGCCCCAGCATTTT
NA	TRBJ2-4	TRBV25-1	NA	CASNSGLAKNIQYF	TGTGCCAGCAACAGTGGACTAGCCAAAAACATTCAGTACTTC
NA	TRBJ1-1	TRBV3-1	many	CASSLDRSGTEAFF	TGTGCCAGCAGTCTTGATAGGTCGGGCACTGAAGCTTTCTTT
NA	TRBJ2-1	TRBV6-1	many	CASSEFTLVPLGNEQFF	TGTGCCAGCAGTGAATTCACCCTTGTCCCCCTGGGGAATGAGCAGTTCTTC
NA	TRBJ2-5	TRBV27	many	CASSPNGPGGETQYF	TGTGCCAGCAGTCCCAACGGCCCAGGAGGAGAGACCCAGTACTTC
TRBD1	TRBJ2-5	TRBV3-1	many	CASSFRQGAREQYF	TGTGCCAGCAGCTTTCGACAGGGGGCAAGAGAGCAGTACTTC
TRBD1	TRBJ1-3	TRBV27	many	CASSRSQGDFSGNTIYF	TGTGCCAGCAGTAGGTCACAGGGGGACTTCTCTGGAAACACCATATATTTT
NA	TRBJ1-1	TRBV2	many	CASSENRAANTEAFF	TGTGCCAGCAGTGAGAACCGGGCGGCGAACACTGAAGCTTTCTTT
TRBD2	TRBJ2-7	TRBV5-5	many	CASSLSSGLAYEQYF	TGTGCCAGCAGCTTGTCTTCGGGACTAGCCTACGAGCAGTACTTC
NA	TRBJ2-3	TRBV6-1	many	CASSEQGLIWTDTQYF	TGTGCCAGCAGTGAACAGGGCTTGATTTGGACAGATACGCAGTATTTT